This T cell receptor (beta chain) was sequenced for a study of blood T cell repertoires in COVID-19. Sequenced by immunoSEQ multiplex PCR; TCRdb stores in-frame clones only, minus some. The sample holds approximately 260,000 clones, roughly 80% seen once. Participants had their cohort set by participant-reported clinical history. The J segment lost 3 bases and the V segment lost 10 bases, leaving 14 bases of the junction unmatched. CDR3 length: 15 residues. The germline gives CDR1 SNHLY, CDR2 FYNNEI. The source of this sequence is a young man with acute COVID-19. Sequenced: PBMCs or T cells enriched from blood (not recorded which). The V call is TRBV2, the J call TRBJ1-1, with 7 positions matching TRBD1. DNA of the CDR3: TGTGCCACAGGGGGAGGAAGGGGGCGAGACACTGAAGCTTTCTTT. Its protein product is CATGGGRGRDTEAFF.